Below, 9 T cell receptor beta chains from the same sample are listed, as sequenced in a study of cytomegalovirus exposure and HLA in healthy donors (TCRdb year 2017). The method behind the library was the immunoSEQ multiplex PCR assay. For the multiplex PCR, a mixture combining 60 forward primers for TCR Vbeta segments and 13 reverse primers for TCR Jbeta segments was used. TCRdb provides this immuneACCESS table in a form limited to in-frame rearrangements. Some clones are lacking; in checked studies, under half of them reflect an unresolved V gene, and why the rest are absent is not known. The table for this sample lists approximately 110,000 clones; about four fifths of them were counted only once. The top ten clonotypes cover under 1.5% of the sample. Specimen: PBMCs. These receptor sequences come from a man aged 40-49 years in good health and CMV-seronegative.

The chain employs TRBV20-1 and TRBJ2-1, with a tentative D call TRBD1 (5 bases). The CDR3 has 11 residues. Germline CDR1 DFQATT, CDR2 SNEGSKA (reference sequence). The germline V and J ends were trimmed by 6 bases and 5 bases, with 8 bases remaining between them. The CDR3 bases are TGCAGTGCAACGACAGACAATGAGCAGTTCTTC. Translating it yields CSATTDNEQFF.

Here the CDR3 DNA reads TGTGCCAGCAGCTTAGGGGGCGGTGCAACTAATGAAAAACTGTTTTTT. Amino acid sequence: CASSLGGGATNEKLFF. V usage is TRBV7-2 and J usage is TRBJ1-4, with D maybe TRBD1 (5 bases). Trimming removed 1 base from V and 0 bases from J, with 9 bases in between. CDR3 size: 16 residues. Germline assignment: CDR1 SGHTA and CDR2 FQGNSA.

To note about this clone: Other nucleotide sequences from this sample produce the same CDR3. The rearrangement joins TRBV19 to TRBJ2-7; 8 bases fit TRBD1. Germline loops: CDR1 LNHDA, CDR2 SQIVND (reference sequence). The ends lost 5 bases at V and 4 bases at J; junction bases unmatched: 7. This CDR3 region has 14 residues. The CDR3, as DNA: TGTGCCAGTAGTCCCGGGACAGGAGGATACGAGCAGTACTTC. It codes for CASSPGTGGYEQYF.

The rearrangement joins TRBV28 to TRBJ1-5; D is undetermined. CDR1 MDHEN and CDR2 SYDVKM come from the germline V gene. V dropped 7 bases and J dropped 5 bases, with 21 bases sitting between them. This CDR3 has 16 amino acids. CDR3 nucleotides: TGTGCCAGCAAAGGGCCCGGGAAGGGAGTGGATCAGCCCCAGCATTTT. This codes for CASKGPGKGVDQPQHF.

V and J are TRBV19 and TRBJ2-1; maybe TRBD1 (5 bases). Trimming removed 6 bases from V and 4 bases from J, with 7 bases in between. This CDR3 is built from 12 residues. Germline loops: CDR1 LNHDA, CDR2 SQIVND (reference sequence). CDR3 bases: TGTGCCAGTAGCAGACAGTACAATGAGCAGTTCTTC. The encoded protein is CASSRQYNEQFF.

This clone was detected a few times. The chain employs TRBV2 and TRBJ1-2; D may be TRBD1 (5 bases). This CDR3 is 12 amino acids long. With 11 bases removed from V and 2 bases from J, the gap between germline ends came to 12 bases. Germline loops: CDR1 SNHLY, CDR2 FYNNEI. Here the CDR3 reads CAGGGGNYGYTF. The CDR3 coding sequence is TGTGCCGGCGGGGGAGGGAACTATGGCTACACCTTC.

This clone was observed at least ten times. The chain employs TRBV6-5 and TRBJ1-2; perhaps TRBD1 as D (6 bases). Between the trimmed V and J ends, which lost 6 bases and 7 bases, there was a span of 18 bases. The CDR3 totals 14 residues. Germline values: CDR1 MNHEY, CDR2 SVGAGI. CDR3 DNA: TGTGCCAGCAGCCCAGACCCACAGGGATTTGGCTACACCTTC. Protein: CASSPDPQGFGYTF.

The chain employs TRBV19 and TRBJ2-7; D perhaps matches TRBD2 (6 bases). Trimming shortened V by 5 bases and J by 1 base, and 12 bases separated the two germline ends. The CDR3 totals 14 residues. Germline CDR1 and CDR2: LNHDA and SQIVND (reference sequence). The CDR3 DNA sequence: TGTGCCAGTAGTGATAGCGGAAGATCCTACGAGCAGTACTTC. Its protein product is CASSDSGRSYEQYF.

In its sample, this clone was seen once. The J gene is TRBJ2-7, the V gene TRBV2; perhaps TRBD1 as D (6 bases). Germline V gene lookup returns CDR1 SNHLY and CDR2 FYNNEI. CDR3 length: 14 residues. The germline V and J ends were trimmed by 6 bases and 1 base, with 13 bases remaining between them. CDR3 in amino acids: CASRDWDTSYEQYF. The CDR3, as DNA: TGTGCCAGCAGAGATTGGGACACTTCCTACGAGCAGTACTTC.